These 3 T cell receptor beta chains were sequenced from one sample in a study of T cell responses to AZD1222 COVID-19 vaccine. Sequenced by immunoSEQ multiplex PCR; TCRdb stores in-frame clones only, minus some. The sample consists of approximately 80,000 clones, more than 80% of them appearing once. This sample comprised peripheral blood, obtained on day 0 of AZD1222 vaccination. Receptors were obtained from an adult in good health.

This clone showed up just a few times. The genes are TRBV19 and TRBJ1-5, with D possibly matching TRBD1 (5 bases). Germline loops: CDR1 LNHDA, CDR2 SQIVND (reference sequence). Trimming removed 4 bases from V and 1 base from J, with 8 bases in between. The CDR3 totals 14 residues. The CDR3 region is CASSKGRSNQPQHF. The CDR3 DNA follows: TGTGCCAGTAGTAAGGGACGGAGCAATCAGCCCCAGCATTTT. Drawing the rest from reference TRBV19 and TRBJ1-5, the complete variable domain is DGGITQSPKYLFRKEGQNVTLSCEQNLNHDAMYWYRQDPGQGLRLIYYSQIVNDFQKGDIAEGYSVSREKKESFPLTVTSAQKNPTAFYLCASSKGRSNQPQHFGDGTRLSIL.

The CDR3 region has the DNA TGTGCCAGCAGCTTAGAGGGCCCAGCGGGACCCCAGCATTTT. The encoded protein is CASSLEGPAGPQHF. The genes are TRBV7-6 and TRBJ1-5, with D hard to call. Germline CDR1 is SGHVS and CDR2 is FNYEAQ. The CDR3 is 14 residues long. Deletions cut 1 base from V and 10 bases from J, with 14 bases between.

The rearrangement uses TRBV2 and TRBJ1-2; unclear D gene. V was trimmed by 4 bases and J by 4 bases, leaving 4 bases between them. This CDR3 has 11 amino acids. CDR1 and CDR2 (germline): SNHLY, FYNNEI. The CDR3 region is CASSVLYGYTF. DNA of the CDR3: TGTGCCAGCAGTGTTCTCTATGGCTACACCTTC.